This record covers a single TCR beta chain. The antigen is undetermined. Donors consisted of healthy bone marrow donors. Trimming removed 5 bases from V and 1 base from J, with 11 bases in between. Germline loops: CDR1 SGHTA, CDR2 FQGTGA. The CDR3 extends over 14 amino acids. These data belong to a study of cytomegalovirus exposure and HLA in healthy donors. Study-wide points: The presence/absence work took it that sequencing depth was about the same across donors.

PCR used 60 Vbeta primers and 13 Jbeta primers. TCRdb's copy holds only in-frame clones and misses some; the assay was immunoSEQ multiplex PCR. Found here are roughly 190,000 clones, approximately 84% of them singletons; the top ten hold roughly 2.6%. The genes are TRBV7-3 and TRBJ2-5, with no clear D. The TCR was taken from a woman between 50 and 59 years old in good health and CMV-seropositive. The specimen sequenced was PBMCs. The CDR3 sequence: CASSPGGFQETQYF. The CDR3 DNA follows: TGTGCCAGCAGCCCGGGTGGTTTCCAAGAGACCCAGTACTTC.